This TCR beta chain is from a study of shared clonotypes between healthy human individuals. CDR1 and CDR2 from the germline V gene are LNHNV and YYDKDF (reference sequence). Trimming cost V 5 bases and J 3 bases, with 20 bases left between them. The CDR3 totals 16 residues. Libraries were prepared by immunoSEQ multiplex PCR; TCRdb keeps only in-frame clonotypes and omits some of them. The table has some 550,000 clones, roughly 97% seen once. What was sequenced was naive CD4+ T cells sorted from blood. Subset: CD45RA+ positively selected. The sequence derives from a woman aged 30 to 39 in good health. This chain links TRBV15 with TRBJ2-7, with D unresolved. CDR3 sequence (DNA): TGTGCCACCAGCGCCTACCTGGAGCAGGTCTACTACGAGCAGTACTTC. Translated: CATSAYLEQVYYEQYF.